The source of this T cell receptor beta chain is a study of blood T cell repertoires in COVID-19. Across the study: Italy, Spain and the United States were the sources of the convalescent and acute COVID-19 samples. T cells, B-cell-depleted T cells, or PBMCs provided the cDNA or gDNA that served as material.

CDR1 is MDHEN and CDR2 is SYDVKM in the germline V gene. V lost 5 bases and J lost 4, with 17 bases in between. The CDR3 extends over 15 amino acids. In the authors' methods: Quantification of nucleated cells was approximated via reference gene primer amplification. Assay used: immunoSEQ multiplex PCR; TCRdb lists only in-frame clones, some missing. V and J calls and clone size are copied from that table; D and trimming were computed from the DNA. Among around 140,000 clones listed, more than 85% were seen once. Specimen: peripheral blood. The genes are TRBV28 and TRBJ1-1; D is undetermined. This sequence was found in a man aged 50 to 60 with active or convalescent COVID-19. The chain's CDR3 is CASSPPGQRSTEAFF. The CDR3 coding sequence is TGTGCCAGCAGTCCCCCCGGGCAGCGGAGCACTGAAGCTTTCTTT.